This TCR beta chain is from a study of blood T cell repertoires in COVID-19. Germline CDR1 reads MGHDK; CDR2 reads SYGVNS. The ends were cut back, 1 base at V and 4 bases at J, with 14 bases in the middle. The CDR3 is 16 amino acids. The authors' processing: Reference gene primer amplification yielded estimated nucleated cell counts. Only in-frame clones appear in the TCRdb table, and some are missing; sequencing was by immunoSEQ multiplex PCR. The D gene and trimming were derived from the DNA, and the V and J assignments and clone size from that table. The sample yields about 62,000 clones, approximately 90% seen once.

The chain uses TRBV25-1 and TRBJ1-3, with D perhaps TRBD1 (6 bases). This TCR derives from a woman aged 60-75 years with COVID-19, enrolled during active disease. The sequencing input was peripheral blood. Written as DNA, the CDR3 is TGTGCCAGCAGTGAATTCGGGGGGCAGGGCGGAAACACCATATATTTT. It yields the protein CASSEFGGQGGNTIYF.